This T cell receptor beta chain was identified during a study of cytomegalovirus exposure and HLA in healthy donors (dated by TCRdb to 2015 to 2018). With regard to the full study: In an earlier analysis of approximately 640 of the donors, 250 to 350 Gb of sequence data and 100 million or so unique TCR beta sequences from about 179 million T cells were reported. Roughly 300 gigabases of sequencing data and around 80 million unique TCR sequences made up an early release that covered 500 to 650 HLA-typed donors. Of the roughly 400 genotyped donors, over 65% fell in the genetic ancestry cluster associated with self-reported Caucasian donors. The aim of the study was to test whether cataloging public T cell receptors could identify signatures of past pathogen exposure. Using immunosequencing, the study profiled T cell repertoires from 640 or so subjects and related those repertoires to cytomegalovirus serostatus. Besides the first cohort of roughly 640 subjects, a separate validation cohort made up of roughly 120 different subjects was used. To predict cytomegalovirus infection status, the study brought together high-throughput TCR immunosequencing, statistical association of individual TCRs with disease status, and machine learning. A later analysis re-examined previously published TCR beta repertoires from 610 or so donors and added high-resolution HLA genotyping to investigate patterns of TCR occurrence. In the later analysis, no new phenotypic data were used to find candidate immune exposures; instead, reliance was placed on TCR beta sequences and their occurrence across donors. In an earlier analysis of a few hundred of the donors, high-throughput TCR beta sequencing was used to judge whether each TCR beta V gene segment behaved as functional or pseudogenic. Donor age, sex, ethnicity and CMV serostatus were collected together with the repertoire data. A later genetic analysis took genome-wide SNP genotypes for about 55% of the 666 donors and used that subset as a discovery cohort. All discovery cohort repertoires had been generated on a single sequencing platform. HLA typing included class I and class II loci at four-digit resolution. The number of donors typed differed by locus, with roughly 629-640 for A, B, C, DRB1 and DQB1, roughly 520 for DQA1, 606 for DPA1, and roughly 450 for DPB1. Roughly 5 DR-DQ haplotypes were treated as single units for association and clustering because of strong linkage in the cohort. Among almost 400 genotyped donors of the cohort, an average of approximately 250,000 unique TCR beta nucleotide sequences were sequenced per donor, roughly a sixth of them non-productive. What the study reported, not specific to this receptor: Because the 87-base-pair reads could not distinguish some IMGT-functional V segments, including TRBV6-2 and TRBV6-3, those segments were excluded. Because HLA typing was unavailable for some donors at each locus, only the typed subset was used in association tests. In a later genetic analysis, fewer N-insertions in productive TCRs were reported among donors in an Asian-associated ancestry cluster than the roughly 710-donor mean. In a later analysis, several top co-occurrence clusters were reported to appear linked to parvovirus B19, influenza, CMV and Epstein-Barr virus. Cytomegalovirus status was reported to be diagnosed by the classifier with high specificity and sensitivity in both the original and validation cohorts. Compared with equally common non-associated chains, HLA-associated TCR beta chains in a later analysis were more clonally expanded and had lower generation probabilities. A group of highly shared sequence variants was considered likely to be a technical artifact of the sequencing pipeline. Three of the identified cytomegalovirus-associated TCR beta chains were confirmed in vitro to be specific for cytomegalovirus antigens. While some public TCRs were present in many individuals, most TCR sequences turned up only very rarely across donors. The cohort was sequenced for TCR beta chains only, and without alpha or paired-chain data the features that could be detected were limited. In a later analysis, the rate of TCR association differed among HLA loci, with DRB1 alleles having the most associated TCRs and HLA-C alleles having the fewest. When HLA alleles, especially DR and DQ, strongly co-occurred, attributing TCR associations to individual alleles was difficult. Presence/absence analyses assumed roughly uniform sequencing depth across donors, an assumption that may not hold. A further reported finding was that TCR beta sequences accurately predicted the HLA-A and HLA-B alleles for most subjects in the first cohort. According to the authors, the approach could potentially be generalized to other disease states and immunological phenotypes. Linkage disequilibrium might explain the correlated functional status among segregating V segments, but an unknown experimental factor could not be excluded. At a false discovery rate of 0.05, a later analysis linked approximately 18,000 TCR beta sequences to specific HLA alleles. Broadly in line with IMGT annotations, most TCR beta V segments showed up in productive rearrangements about 90% or about 30% of the time in an earlier analysis of several hundred of the donors. An association between a missense DCLRE1C variant and V-gene and J-gene trimming of TCR beta chains was found in a later genetic analysis and replicated in an independent cohort. According to a later analysis, most CMV-associated TCR beta chains appeared to be HLA-restricted, and the HLA associations seemed to be driven largely by CMV exposure. Immune exposure information for the cohort was limited to CMV serostatus. Some 16 rarely observed V segments, including chromosome 9 orphons, were excluded from the earlier analysis of about 600 of the donors because counts were too low. A total of 150 to 200 TCR beta chains were listed by the study as associated with cytomegalovirus.

The junction carries 11 bases between V and J, which are trimmed by 5 bases and 6 bases respectively. The CDR3, from cysteine to phenylalanine, totals 13 residues. CDR3 DNA only is kept here, 39 bases in frame from base 1. Taken from the germline V gene (reference sequence), the CDR1 and CDR2 loops are LNHDA and SQIVND. As regards this clone: This clone's antigen is unknown.

In total, over 600 healthy bone marrow donors made up the cohort. All cohort members were sampled while nominally healthy, although unrecorded immune exposures were likely present. The donor was CMV seronegative and belonged to the group of several hundred seronegative cohort members. Every donor gave a peripheral blood sample, and the peripheral blood mononuclear cells from that sample were used for TCR beta sequencing. Genomic DNA extraction from the blood cell samples was performed with the Qiagen DNeasy Blood Extraction Kit. Libraries were made using the immunoSEQ multiplex PCR assay. A mixture of 60 forward primers for TCR Vbeta segments and 13 reverse primers for TCR Jbeta segments was used in the multiplex PCR. The CDR3 region of rearranged TCR beta genes was amplified from genomic DNA by a multiplex PCR assay. On the Illumina HiSeq System, the amplified TCR beta libraries were sequenced as 87-base-pair reads. The authors' pipeline ran thus. A later analysis tallied approximately 87 million unique TCR beta chains across the 666 repertoires, and 10 million to 11 million of those chains were shared by two or more donors. Raw reads were error-corrected and collapsed into unique sequences with a nearest-neighbor algorithm that merged closely related sequences to remove PCR and sequencing errors. CDR3 sequences were aligned to IMGT reference sequences to assign V, D and J gene segments. For a sequence to be retained, a match of at least six nucleotides to both a V gene segment and a J gene segment was required. A rearrangement counted as productive if the CDR3 had no stop codons and remained in frame with V and J, and every other rearrangement counted as non-productive. CDR3 was defined by IMGT convention, running from the second conserved V-encoded cysteine to the conserved J-encoded phenylalanine. The earlier analysis of about 610 of the donors excluded any sequence lacking an unambiguous match to a single V gene segment. An earlier analysis of almost 600 of the donors classified V segments as functional when productive rearrangements were above 56.7% and as segregating when the standard deviation between donors was above 5%. A statistical classification framework was built for diagnosing cytomegalovirus status from the catalog of TCR beta chain sequences. In a later analysis, TCR nucleotide sequences were compared against IMGT/GENE-DB human TR gene sequences so that V and J genes could be assigned. In a later analysis, CDR3 sequences and most-parsimonious VDJ recombination scenarios were assigned using the TCRdist pipeline. In a later analysis, every TCR beta chain was defined by the combination of its CDR3 amino acid sequence and its V-gene family, and reads without a unique V-gene family were dropped. In a later analysis, approximately 590 highly shared, low-generation-probability nucleotide sequences were removed to address suspected cross-contamination and a sequencing artifact. In a later analysis, a clonal expansion index was calculated for each public chain from normalized within-repertoire ranks of inferred template counts. In a later analysis, generation probabilities were computed with a VDJ recombination model fitted to out-of-frame rearrangements, and the resulting probabilities were checked against IGoR. In a later analysis, hypergeometric tests were used to score TCR-TCR, TCR-HLA and TCR-CMV co-occurrence, with a repertoire-size bias correction applied to TCR pairs. In a later analysis, false discovery rates were estimated by permuting HLA or CMV assignments 20 times. In a later analysis, co-occurring TCRs were grouped using DBSCAN, and TCRdist sequence similarity was added for clustering within HLA-allele-positive subsets. Repertoires with fewer than 30,000 or more than 120,000 public chains, plus five repertoires with anomalous nucleotide sharing, were excluded from co-occurrence clustering. This immuneACCESS table, as held by TCRdb, lists in-frame sequences with V and J called but not all clones. Of the missing ones, under half trace to an unresolved V gene in checked studies; the others have no known cause. That table furnishes V, J and clone size, whereas the DNA furnished D and trimming. The table for this sample records more than 100,000 clones. The ten largest clones capture 3.6% of the sample.

Sequenced sample: PBMCs. The chain uses TRBV19 and TRBJ2-1; the D segment could be TRBD2, given 5 matching bases. The receptor comes from a man aged 18 to 29 in good health and CMV-seronegative. The DNA sequence is given as TGTGCCAGTAGTCCGTTGGGGAGCAATGAGCAGTTCTTC. It codes for CASSPLGSNEQFF. With the rest looked up from the reference TRBV19 and TRBJ2-1 genes rather than sequenced, the full variable domain is DGGITQSPKYLFRKEGQNVTLSCEQNLNHDAMYWYRQDPGQGLRLIYYSQIVNDFQKGDIAEGYSVSREKKESFPLTVTSAQKNPTAFYLCASSPLGSNEQFFGPGTRLTVL.